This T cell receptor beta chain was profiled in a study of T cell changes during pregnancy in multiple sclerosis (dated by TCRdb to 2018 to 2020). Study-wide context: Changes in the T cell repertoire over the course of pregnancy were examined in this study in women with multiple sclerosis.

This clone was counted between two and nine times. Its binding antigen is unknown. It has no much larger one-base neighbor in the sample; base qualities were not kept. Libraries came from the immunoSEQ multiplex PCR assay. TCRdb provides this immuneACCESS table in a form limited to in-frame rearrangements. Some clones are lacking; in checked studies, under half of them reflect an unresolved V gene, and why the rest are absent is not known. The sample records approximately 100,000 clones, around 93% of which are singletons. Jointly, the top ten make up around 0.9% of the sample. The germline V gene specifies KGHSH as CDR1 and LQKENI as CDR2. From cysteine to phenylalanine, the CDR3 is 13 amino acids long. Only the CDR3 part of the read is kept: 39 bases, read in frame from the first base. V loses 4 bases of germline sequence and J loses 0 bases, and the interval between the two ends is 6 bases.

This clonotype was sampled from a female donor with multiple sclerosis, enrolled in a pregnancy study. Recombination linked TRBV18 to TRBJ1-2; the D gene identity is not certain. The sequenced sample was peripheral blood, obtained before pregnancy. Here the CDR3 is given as CASSRSANYGYTF. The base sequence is TGTGCCAGCTCACGAAGCGCTAACTATGGCTACACCTTC.